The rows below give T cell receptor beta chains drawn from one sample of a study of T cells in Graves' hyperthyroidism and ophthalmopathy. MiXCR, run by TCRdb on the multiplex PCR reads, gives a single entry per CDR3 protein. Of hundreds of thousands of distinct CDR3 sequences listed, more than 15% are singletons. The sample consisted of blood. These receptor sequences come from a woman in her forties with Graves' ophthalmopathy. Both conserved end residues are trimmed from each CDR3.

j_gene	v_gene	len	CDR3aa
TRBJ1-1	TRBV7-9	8	ASSLGRAF
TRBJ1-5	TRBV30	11	AYQGHPNQPQH
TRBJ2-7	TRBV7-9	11	ASRPGTESEQY
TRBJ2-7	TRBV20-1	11	SARPDRVNEQY
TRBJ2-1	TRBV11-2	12	ASSLGGVNLEQF
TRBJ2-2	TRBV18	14	ASSPWTSENTGELF
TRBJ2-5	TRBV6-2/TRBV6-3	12	ASSNPGGRETQY
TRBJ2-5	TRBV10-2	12	ASSEQGAKETQY
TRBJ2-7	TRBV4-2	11	ASSQARGGEQY
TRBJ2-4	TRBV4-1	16	ASSLSGPDRSSQNIQY
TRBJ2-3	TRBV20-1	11	SAGDRRTNTQY
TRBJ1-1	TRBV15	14	ATSRDREGPGTEAF
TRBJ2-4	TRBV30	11	AWKAEGANIQY
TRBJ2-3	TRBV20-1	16	SARDLRLAGASTDTQY
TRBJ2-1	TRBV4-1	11	ASSPFGQGEQF
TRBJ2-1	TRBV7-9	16	ASSSPLSVRGGYNEQF
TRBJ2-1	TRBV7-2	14	ASSYYPGTGYNEQF
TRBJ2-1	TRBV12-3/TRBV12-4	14	ASSLGRLSSYNEQF
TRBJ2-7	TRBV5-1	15	ASSLGGASPSSYEQY
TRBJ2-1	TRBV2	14	ASSEWGSGGWDEQF
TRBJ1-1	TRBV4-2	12	ASSQGGGYTEAF
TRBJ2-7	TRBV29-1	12	SVASSGDSYEQY
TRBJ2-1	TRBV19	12	ASSMSLEANEQF
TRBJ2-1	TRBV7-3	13	ASSNSGGHYNEQF
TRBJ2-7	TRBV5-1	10	ASSSQGNEQY
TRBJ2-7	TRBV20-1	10	SARRQPDEQY
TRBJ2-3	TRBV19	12	ASSIRGRTDTQY
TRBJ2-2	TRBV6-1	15	ASSSPGLAGGAGELF
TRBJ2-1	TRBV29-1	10	SVSDRRGEQF
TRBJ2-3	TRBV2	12	ASSERRGGDTQY
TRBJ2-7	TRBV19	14	ASSIQWSGRPYEQY
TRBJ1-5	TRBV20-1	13	SATPGVQRISPQH
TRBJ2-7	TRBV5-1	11	ASSATGSYEQY
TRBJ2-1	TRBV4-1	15	ASSQDGREHSYNEQF
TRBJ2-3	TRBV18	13	ASSPQSGDTDTQY
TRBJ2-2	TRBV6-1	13	ASSSDTSNTGELF
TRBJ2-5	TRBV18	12	ASSPPGLQETQY
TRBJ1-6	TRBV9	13	ASTATLGDNSPLH
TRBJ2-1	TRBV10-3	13	AISPGSPSYNEQF
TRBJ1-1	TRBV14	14	ASSQFRGTPNTEAF
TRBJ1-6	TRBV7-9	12	ASSGGTENSPLH
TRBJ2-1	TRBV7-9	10	ASSLAPYEQF
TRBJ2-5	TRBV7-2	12	ASSSPGGLETQY
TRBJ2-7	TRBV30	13	AWSTGTGSSYEQY
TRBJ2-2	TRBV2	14	ASSEPTTSPPNALF
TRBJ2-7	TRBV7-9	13	ASSPGGGVSYEQY
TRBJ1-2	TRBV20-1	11	SAPGQGMVGYT
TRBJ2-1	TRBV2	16	ASSEKAWGLAGENEQF
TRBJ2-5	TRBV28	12	ASSFPGGQETQY
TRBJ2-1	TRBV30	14	AWSVPASGLYNEQF
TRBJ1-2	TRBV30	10	LLDSANYGYT
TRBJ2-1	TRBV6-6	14	ASSYSIRESYNEQF
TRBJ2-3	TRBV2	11	ASSGGLWDTQY
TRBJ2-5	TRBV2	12	ASISGVHQETQY
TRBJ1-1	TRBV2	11	ASTPTWGTETF
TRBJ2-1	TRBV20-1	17	SAKSLGTSGGSSYNEQF
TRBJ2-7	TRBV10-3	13	AISEPGQFIYEQY
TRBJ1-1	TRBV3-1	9	ASRGRGEAF
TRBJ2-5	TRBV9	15	ASSVGHGQGGQETQY
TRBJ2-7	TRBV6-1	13	ASSESRRPLYEQY